This T cell receptor beta chain was observed in a study of blood T cell repertoires in COVID-19. About the study: The United States, Italy and Spain provided the acute and convalescent COVID-19 samples. From T cells, B-cell-depleted T cells, or PBMCs came the material, which was cDNA or gDNA.

The V end was cut by 2 bases, the J end by 6 bases, with 4 bases between. This CDR3 region has 11 residues. Germline V gives CDR1 MGHDK, CDR2 SYGVNS. In the authors' methods: Reference gene primer amplification gave estimated nucleated cell counts. The repertoire was sequenced with immunoSEQ multiplex PCR; TCRdb's copy has only in-frame clones and lacks some. The V and J calls and clone size are taken from that table; D and trimming were inferred from the DNA. Of a few hundred thousand clones in the sample, roughly nine tenths were seen once. The receptor was isolated from a man aged 40-49 years with active or convalescent COVID-19. The sample was peripheral blood. J is TRBJ1-2 and V is TRBV25-1; no clear D. CDR3 sequence (DNA): TGTGCCAGCAGTGAAGGAGATGGCTACACCTTC. Its translation: CASSEGDGYTF.